The 20 T cell receptor beta chains below were found in one sample sequenced in a study of T cells in Graves' hyperthyroidism and ophthalmopathy. RNA transcripts provided the source from which TCR beta CDR3 regions were amplified. HTBI primers were used for first-round RT-PCR of the TCR CDR3. TCRdb re-called the multiplex PCR reads with MiXCR, one entry per CDR3 protein. The table shows fewer than 650,000 distinct CDR3 sequences, with 11% to 15% occurring only once. Sequencing was performed on blood. Receptors were obtained from a woman between 40 and 55 years old with Graves' hyperthyroidism.

The chain uses TRBV5-1 and TRBJ2-4; TRBD1 is a possible D gene (9 bases). Per germline, CDR1 SGHRS and CDR2 YFSETQ. The CDR3 is 17 amino acids. The V end was cut by 4 bases, the J end by 1 base, with 18 bases between. In DNA form, the CDR3 reads TGCGCCAGCAGCCGGGGGGGACAGGGAAACGCCAAAAACATTCAGTACTTC. The encoded protein is CASSRGGQGNAKNIQYF.

In this sample, this clonotype turned up a few times. The V and J genes are TRBV25-1 and TRBJ2-7, with 7 positions matching TRBD1. The ends lost 5 bases at V and 6 bases at J; junction bases unmatched: 7. The CDR3 has 13 residues. The germline V gene encodes CDR1 MGHDK and CDR2 SYGVNS. The DNA for the CDR3 is TGTGCCAGCAGTTATAGACAGGGCTCCGAGCAGTACTTC. Translating gives CASSYRQGSEQYF.

This clonotype came up many times. V usage is TRBV20-1 and J usage is TRBJ2-3; the match to TRBD2 covers 14 bases. The CDR3 covers 18 residues. Germline V CDR1 and CDR2: DFQATT, SNEGSKA (reference sequence). Losses at the gene ends were 0 bases for V and 4 bases for J; bases not matched to a gene: 9. The CDR3 is CSARDPRRLAGGADTQYF. The CDR3 DNA is TGCAGTGCTAGAGATCCTAGGAGACTAGCGGGAGGGGCAGATACGCAGTATTTT.

The chain has TRBV6-1 and TRBJ2-2, with D possibly TRBD1 on 5 matching bases. The CDR3 is made up of 19 amino acids. Trimming shortened V by 1 base and J by 2 bases, and 20 bases separated the two germline ends. CDR1 and CDR2 (germline): MNHNS, SASEGT. For the CDR3, the DNA is TGTGCCAGCAGTGAAGTTGCCAGGGTTGACGACCGCAACACCGGGGAGCTGTTTTTT. It translates to CASSEVARVDDRNTGELFF.

This clonotype was recorded a few times. V usage is TRBV20-1 and J usage is TRBJ2-7; D tentatively reads TRBD1 or TRBD2 (5 bases each). The CDR3 length is 11 residues. The V end was cut by 6 bases, the J end by 4 bases, with 10 bases between. In germline, CDR1 is DFQATT, CDR2 SNEGSKA (reference sequence). CDR3 coding DNA: TGCAGTGCGGGGGAATTGTACGAGCAGTACTTC. It specifies CSAGELYEQYF.

This clonotype was picked up many times. The genes are TRBV28 and TRBJ2-7; D unclear. The CDR3 runs 12 residues. CDR1 is MDHEN, CDR2 SYDVKM, per germline. V was shortened by 7 bases and J by 2 bases, with 9 bases between the two germline ends. The DNA of the CDR3 is TGTGCCAGCAATCGGATGACCTACGAGCAGTACTTC. This codes for CASNRMTYEQYF.

This clonotype appeared many times. The rearrangement uses TRBV20-1 and TRBJ2-6; 8 bases line up with TRBD1. CDR3 length: 18 residues. J lost 3 bases, V lost 0 bases, and 10 bases had no gene match. CDR1 and CDR2 from the germline V gene are DFQATT and SNEGSKA (reference sequence). CDR3 sequence: CSAREPRGPSFGANVLTF. CDR3 bases: TGCAGTGCTAGAGAACCCAGGGGGCCTTCCTTTGGGGCCAACGTCCTGACTTTC.

This clonotype was detected a few times. The genes are TRBV3-1 and TRBJ2-7; 16 nucleotides align to TRBD2. V shed 4 bases, J shed 1 base, and the junction held 13 bases outside the gene matches. This CDR3 region has 20 residues. The V gene's germline CDR1 is LGHDT and CDR2 YNNKEL (reference sequence). CDR3 region: CASSLRPGLAGGYPSYEQYF. The CDR3 DNA reads TGTGCCAGCAGCCTAAGACCGGGACTAGCGGGAGGGTACCCTTCCTACGAGCAGTACTTC.

In DNA form, the CDR3 reads TGCGCCAGCAGTGATTTCCCGGACAACTCTGGAAACACCATATATTTT. Protein product: CASSDFPDNSGNTIYF. The rearrangement joins TRBV10-2 to TRBJ1-3; weak D call: TRBD1 (5 bases). Trimming took off 3 bases at V and 0 bases at J, with 12 bases between the two ends. This CDR3 is 16 amino acids long. Looked up from germline, CDR1 is WSHSY and CDR2 is SAAADI.

This clonotype occurred a few times. The chain has TRBV20-1 and TRBJ2-1; 9 positions agree with TRBD2. V shed 5 bases and J 6 bases; nucleotides not matched to a gene: 11. This CDR3 has 15 residues. Germline V gene data show CDR1 as DFQATT and CDR2 as SNEGSKA (reference sequence). CDR3 sequence (DNA): TGCAGTGCTCGGATCCCGGGACTAGCATCCAATGAGCAGTTCTTC. Residues: CSARIPGLASNEQFF.

Only a few counts were recorded for this clonotype. The V gene is TRBV29-1, the J gene TRBJ2-7, with a tentative D call TRBD2 (5 bases). The length of the CDR3 is 11 residues. The V and J ends lost 4 bases and 3 bases respectively, with 7 bases between them. CDR1 is SQVTM, CDR2 ANQGSEA, per germline. The CDR3 coding sequence is TGCAGCGTTGTTGGGAGCTACGAGCAGTACTTC. Translation gives CSVVGSYEQYF.

The chain employs TRBV28 and TRBJ2-7; TRBD1 matches at 7 bases. This CDR3 is built from 16 residues. Per germline, CDR1 MDHEN and CDR2 SYDVKM. Trimming cost V 1 base and J 0 bases; bases outside gene matches: 6. In DNA, the CDR3 is TGTGCCAGCAGTTTATTTGGCGACAGGGACTCCTACGAGCAGTACTTC. Protein: CASSLFGDRDSYEQYF.

The chain is built from TRBV29-1 and TRBJ2-1, with TRBD2 as a possible D gene (6 bases). The CDR3 is 15 residues long. The V gene lost 6 bases and the J gene lost 0 bases, with 15 bases spanning the gap. Germline V gives CDR1 SQVTM, CDR2 ANQGSEA. For the CDR3, the DNA is TGCAGCGTAGTTTCTAGCGCCAGCTCCTACAATGAGCAGTTCTTC. Its translation: CSVVSSASSYNEQFF.

This clonotype was detected ten times or more. The chain is built from TRBV20-1 and TRBJ2-5; 7 nucleotides align to TRBD1. From germline, CDR1 is DFQATT and CDR2 SNEGSKA (reference sequence). With V trimmed by 1 base and J by 6 bases, 8 bases remained unmatched. This CDR3 comprises 14 residues. The CDR3 reads CSARVQTGYKTQYF. The CDR3 bases are TGCAGTGCTAGAGTCCAGACAGGGTACAAGACCCAGTACTTC.

The CDR3: CSAKTFSRTRYNEQFF. In DNA, the CDR3 is TGCAGTGCTAAAACCTTTTCGCGGACCCGCTACAATGAGCAGTTCTTC. The V call is TRBV20-1, the J call TRBJ2-1; no definite D call. The germline V gene has CDR1 DFQATT and CDR2 SNEGSKA (reference sequence). The V end was cut by 4 bases, the J end by 3 bases, with 19 bases between. The CDR3 covers 16 residues.

Worth noting for this clonotype: Just one base apart from a much larger clone, this may be a read error. The DNA is left out, because the CDR3 cannot be placed on it with certainty; the CDR3 is given as TCRdb lists it. The chain has TRBV28 and TRBJ1-2; no check of the table's D call, TRBD1, against the DNA was made. Counting both end residues, the CDR3 totals 12 amino acids. In germline, CDR1 is MDHEN, CDR2 SYDVKM. The CDR3 here is CATWTASYGCTF.

This rearrangement joins TRBV4-1 to TRBJ2-7; 8 bases map to TRBD1. The CDR3 is 16 amino acids. Germline V lookup: CDR1 MGHRA, CDR2 YSYEKL. The V and J ends lost 1 base and 1 base, in that order; junction bases with no gene match: 6. Here the CDR3 DNA reads TGCGCCAGCAGCCAAGTAGAGACAGGGGAATCCTACGAGCAGTACTTC. Translated, it gives CASSQVETGESYEQYF.

The chain combines TRBV6-4 with TRBJ1-5; D remains ambiguous. Germline V lookup: CDR1 MRHNA, CDR2 SNTAGT. The CDR3 totals 13 residues. V dropped 3 bases and J dropped 5 bases, with 8 bases sitting between them. The CDR3 nucleotides read TGTGCCAGCAGTGAAGAGTTCCATCAGCCCCAGCATTTT. This codes for CASSEEFHQPQHF.

This clonotype has a count of ten or more. The gene calls are TRBV5-1 and TRBJ1-2; a possible D gene is TRBD1 (5 bases). V was trimmed by 7 bases and J by 6 bases, leaving 22 bases between them. CDR1 is SGHRS and CDR2 is YFSETQ in the germline V gene. The CDR3 spans 15 residues. CDR3 residues: CASALGGPGSDGYTF. The DNA of the CDR3 is TGCGCCAGCGCGCTCGGGGGTCCCGGATCGGATGGCTACACCTTC.

This clonotype has a handful of counts. This chain uses TRBV7-6 with TRBJ2-2; D perhaps matches TRBD1 (5 bases). Germline V lookup: CDR1 SGHVS, CDR2 FNYEAQ. The CDR3 is made up of 16 amino acids. Between the trimmed V and J ends, which lost 5 bases and 1 base, there was a span of 14 bases. This CDR3 is CASSPQGRGNTGELFF. The CDR3 DNA is TGTGCCAGCAGCCCTCAGGGAAGGGGGAACACCGGGGAGCTGTTTTTT.